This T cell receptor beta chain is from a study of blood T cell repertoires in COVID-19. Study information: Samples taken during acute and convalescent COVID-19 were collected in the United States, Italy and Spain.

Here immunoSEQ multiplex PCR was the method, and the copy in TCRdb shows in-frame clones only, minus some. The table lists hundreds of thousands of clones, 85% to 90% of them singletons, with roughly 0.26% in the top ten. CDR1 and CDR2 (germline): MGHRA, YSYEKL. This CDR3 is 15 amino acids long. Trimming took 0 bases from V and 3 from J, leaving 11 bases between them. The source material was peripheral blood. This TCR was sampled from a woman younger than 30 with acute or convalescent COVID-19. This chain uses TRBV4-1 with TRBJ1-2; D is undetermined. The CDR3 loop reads CASSQDQVSHYGYTF. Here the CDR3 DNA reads TGCGCCAGCAGCCAAGATCAGGTGTCTCACTATGGCTACACCTTC.